The 32 T cell receptor beta chains in this list originate from one sample, sequenced in a study of T cells in Graves' hyperthyroidism and ophthalmopathy. Regions amplified from RNA transcripts were the TCR beta CDR3 regions. TCR CDR3 underwent first-round RT-PCR with the HTBI primer set. TCRdb analysed the multiplex PCR reads with MiXCR anew, one entry per CDR3 protein. This table holds 650,000 to 750,000 distinct CDR3 sequences, around 13% found once. Material for sequencing was blood. All receptors derive from a woman aged 18-29 years with Graves' hyperthyroidism.

The DNA for the CDR3 is TGTGCCAGCAGCCAATACGGGTTGGGACCGAATCAGCCCCAGCATTTT. It is translated as CASSQYGLGPNQPQHF. The chain joins TRBV3-1 to TRBJ1-5; tentatively, D is TRBD1 (5 bases). V shed 2 bases and J shed 4 bases, with 15 bases lying between them. The CDR3 runs 16 residues. Per the germline V gene, CDR1 is LGHDT and CDR2 is YNNKEL (reference sequence). Combining the CDR3 with reference TRBV3-1 and TRBJ1-5 gives the whole variable domain DTAVSQTPKYLVTQMGNDKSIKCEQNLGHDTMYWYKQDSKKFLKIMFSYNNKELIINETVPNRFSPKSPDKAHLNLHINSLELGDSAVYFCASSQYGLGPNQPQHFGDGTRLSIL.

This clonotype showed up just a few times. This sequence joins TRBV11-2 and TRBJ1-1, with D tentatively TRBD1 (6 bases). Germline V lookup: CDR1 SGHAT, CDR2 FQNNGV. This CDR3 region has 15 residues. V was clipped by 5 bases and J by 3 bases, with 16 bases between them. The CDR3 loop is CASSPRSPGDTEAFF. CDR3 sequence (DNA): TGTGCCAGCAGCCCGAGGTCGCCAGGGGACACTGAAGCTTTCTTT.

This clonotype was found a few times. The V and J genes are TRBV7-9 and TRBJ1-4, with TRBD1 identical over 9 bases. The trim removed 3 bases at V and 7 bases at J, leaving 6 bases unmatched. This CDR3 is built from 15 residues. Germline V lookup: CDR1 SEHNR, CDR2 FQNEAQ (reference sequence). The CDR3 DNA reads as TGTGCCAGCAGCTTTATCGGGACAGGGCGTGAAAAACTGTTTTTT. Translated: CASSFIGTGREKLFF.

The chain carries TRBV10-2 and TRBJ2-7; TRBD2 aligns across 10 bases. V was clipped by 8 bases and J by 3 bases; unmatched bases: 4. Germline-derived CDR1 and CDR2 are WSHSY and SAAADI. CDR3 length: 13 amino acids. The CDR3 sequence: CASGTSAYYEQYF. In DNA form, the CDR3 reads TGCGCCAGCGGGACTAGCGCCTACTACGAGCAGTACTTC.

This clonotype was seen many times. The CDR3 region is CASSHGTGSHQPQHF. In nucleotides, the CDR3 is TGTGCCAGCAGTCACGGGACAGGGTCTCATCAGCCCCAGCATTTT. The genes are TRBV12-3 or TRBV12-4 and TRBJ1-5; 9 bases map to TRBD1. This CDR3 is 15 amino acids long. Trimming took 5 bases from V and 5 from J; bases not matched to a gene: 7.

This clonotype was observed at least ten times. V and J are TRBV6-2 or TRBV6-3 and TRBJ1-5; TRBD1 matches at 8 bases. The CDR3 is 13 amino acids. Germline V gene data show CDR1 as MNHEY and CDR2 as SVGEGT. The junction had 2 bases not matched to a gene; V was cut back by 4 bases and J by 6 bases. The CDR3 is CASSSGGTQPQHF. The CDR3 nucleotides are TGTGCCAGCAGTTCAGGGGGCACTCAGCCCCAGCATTTT.

As concerns this clonotype: A much bigger clone sits one base away, suggesting this may be a read error. The CDR3 end shows no conserved phenylalanine or tryptophan, and so a read error is likely. The CDR3 coding sequence is TGTGCCAGCAGTTTCCAGGGGTCGACCTACGAGCAGTACCTC. It yields the protein CASSFQGSTYEQYL. The chain carries TRBV28 and TRBJ2-7; D is perhaps TRBD1 (6 bases). Per the germline V gene, CDR1 is MDHEN and CDR2 is SYDVKM. CDR3 length equals 14 residues. Trimming pared 3 bases from V and 2 bases from J, leaving 11 bases between.

This clonotype was seen repeatedly, ten times or more. This sequence joins TRBV20-1 and TRBJ2-5; D gene unclear. The V and J ends lost 6 bases and 5 bases respectively, with 16 bases between them. The CDR3 runs to 13 residues. From germline, CDR1 is DFQATT and CDR2 SNEGSKA (reference sequence). This CDR3 is CSATERTDETQYF. CDR3 nucleotide sequence: TGCAGTGCAACCGAGAGGACCGATGAGACCCAGTACTTC.

Ten or more counts support this clonotype. This chain links TRBV30 with TRBJ2-2; 14 nucleotides match TRBD2. V shed 0 bases, J shed 6 bases, and the junction held 3 bases outside the gene matches. The CDR3 runs to 16 residues. The germline V gene has CDR1 GTSNPN and CDR2 SVGIG (reference sequence). The DNA for the CDR3 is TGTGCCTGGAGTGTCCGACTAGCGGGAGGGCCCGGGGAGCTGTTTTTT. Its translation is CAWSVRLAGGPGELFF.

In this sample, this clonotype turned up many times. The genes are TRBV10-3 and TRBJ1-1; 7 bases fit TRBD1. J lost 1 base, V lost 4 bases, and 6 bases had no gene match. In germline, CDR1 is ENHRY, CDR2 SYGVKD. The CDR3 runs 15 residues. For the CDR3, the DNA is TGTGCCATCAGTGGTGGACAGGCTCAGAACACTGAAGCTTTCTTT. Translation gives CAISGGQAQNTEAFF.

The sample holds many counts of this clonotype. The V and J genes are TRBV2 and TRBJ2-1; D may be TRBD1 or TRBD2 (6 bases each). Per germline, CDR1 SNHLY and CDR2 FYNNEI. The CDR3 sequence is 18 residues long. Trimming removed 6 bases from V and 10 bases from J, with 31 bases in between. The CDR3 loop is CASSPGGGAGPGVSEQFF. CDR3 DNA: TGTGCCAGCAGCCCTGGGGGTGGTGCGGGACCAGGGGTTTCGGAGCAGTTCTTC.

This clonotype has more than one count but fewer than ten. This rearrangement joins TRBV27 to TRBJ2-7; the match to TRBD1 covers 9 bases. This CDR3 contains 14 residues. Germline CDR1 and CDR2: MNHEY and SMNVEV (reference sequence). With V trimmed by 5 bases and J by 5 bases, 7 bases remained unmatched. In DNA, the CDR3 is TGTGCCAGCAGTGCCGGGACAGGGATTGACGAGCAGTACTTC. Its translation: CASSAGTGIDEQYF.

This clonotype was seen ten or more times. The chain has TRBV20-1 and TRBJ2-5; 14 bases fit TRBD2. The CDR3 has 16 residues. The germline gives CDR1 DFQATT, CDR2 SNEGSKA (reference sequence). Trimming cost V 4 bases and J 6 bases; bases outside gene matches: 10. The CDR3 DNA follows: TGCAGTGCTACACGACTAGCGGGAGGGAAGTTGAAGACCCAGTACTTC. It codes for CSATRLAGGKLKTQYF.

There are many counts of this clonotype. The chain uses TRBV6-5 and TRBJ1-1; TRBD1 might be the D (6 bases). Per germline, CDR1 MNHEY and CDR2 SVGAGI. Trimming pared 2 bases from V and 3 bases from J, leaving 7 bases between. The CDR3 totals 13 residues. The CDR3 here is CASSYNRDTEAFF. The CDR3, as DNA: TGTGCCAGCAGTTACAACAGGGACACTGAAGCTTTCTTT.

This sequence joins TRBV29-1 and TRBJ2-7, with 9 bases matching TRBD2. The CDR3 contains 16 residues. After removal of 6 bases from V and 1 base from J, the junction contained 13 bases not matched to a gene. In germline, CDR1 is SQVTM, CDR2 ANQGSEA. The CDR3 region has the DNA TGCAGCGTGGTCACACCGGGACTAGCTGTATCCTACGAGCAGTACTTC. Its protein is CSVVTPGLAVSYEQYF.

The J gene is TRBJ1-5, the V gene TRBV9; TRBD1 aligns across 10 bases. The germline V gene encodes CDR1 SGDLS and CDR2 YYNGEE. The CDR3 is 15 amino acids. The J segment lost 8 bases and the V segment lost 0 bases, leaving 5 bases of the junction unmatched. The CDR3 region is CASSVEDRGSKPQHF. CDR3 sequence (DNA): TGTGCCAGCAGCGTAGAGGACAGGGGGAGTAAGCCCCAGCATTTT.

The chain recombines TRBV20-1 with TRBJ2-7, with TRBD2 identical over 10 bases. Looked up from germline, CDR1 is DFQATT and CDR2 is SNEGSKA (reference sequence). V shed 5 bases, J shed 7 bases, and the junction held 2 bases outside the gene matches. The CDR3 runs to 11 residues. The CDR3 reads CSAGTSEEQYF. The CDR3 coding sequence is TGCAGTGCTGGGACTAGCGAGGAGCAGTACTTC.

This sequence joins TRBV12-3 or TRBV12-4 and TRBJ2-7; D not resolved. The CDR3 has 13 amino acids. Trimming cost V 1 base and J 5 bases, with 9 bases left between them. CDR3: CASSLDLQDEQYF. The CDR3 nucleotides are TGTGCCAGCAGTTTAGATCTGCAGGACGAGCAGTACTTC.

This clonotype was detected ten times or more. The chain uses TRBV30 and TRBJ1-5; maybe TRBD1 (6 bases). CDR3 length: 13 residues. With 5 bases removed from V and 2 bases from J, the gap between germline ends came to 10 bases. The germline gives CDR1 GTSNPN, CDR2 SVGIG (reference sequence). The CDR3 bases are TGTGCCTGGGCGGGGGGCGGCAATCAGCCCCAGCATTTT. Translation gives CAWAGGGNQPQHF.

This clonotype was recorded once. This chain connects TRBV10-3 to TRBJ2-7; tentatively, D is TRBD1 (6 bases). V was pared by 6 bases and J by 0 bases, with 18 bases between. Germline CDR1 ENHRY, CDR2 SYGVKD. The CDR3 consists of 16 residues. CDR3 amino acids: CAISRLSGAFSYEQYF. The CDR3 DNA reads TGTGCCATCAGCCGCCTTTCAGGGGCGTTCTCCTACGAGCAGTACTTC.

This clonotype was seen many times. The V call is TRBV11-3, the J call TRBJ2-3; 10 nucleotides line up with TRBD2. The CDR3 consists of 19 residues. The V segment lost 1 base and the J segment 2 bases; nucleotides outside the gene matches: 12. Looked up from germline, CDR1 is SGHNT and CDR2 is YENEEA. The CDR3 protein is CASSLGLAGGGDHTDTQYF. CDR3 DNA: TGTGCCAGCAGCTTAGGGTTAGCGGGAGGCGGAGACCACACAGATACGCAGTATTTT.

In this sample, this clonotype turned up many times. The chain has TRBV28 and TRBJ1-5, with 8 bases lining up with TRBD1. The germline gives CDR1 MDHEN, CDR2 SYDVKM. The J segment lost 6 bases and the V segment lost 7 bases, leaving 5 bases of the junction unmatched. This CDR3 has 13 amino acids. CDR3 coding DNA: TGTGCCAGCATAACAGGGGGTAGTCAGCCCCAGCATTTT. Protein: CASITGGSQPQHF.

This clonotype occurred many times. The chain uses TRBV12-3 or TRBV12-4 and TRBJ1-3; D is unclear. Between the trimmed V and J ends, which lost 3 bases and 0 bases, there was a span of 9 bases. The length of the CDR3 is 15 residues. The CDR3 DNA reads as TGTGCCAGCAGTTTTTGGGCTGACTCTGGAAACACCATATATTTT. Its protein is CASSFWADSGNTIYF.

This clonotype was seen at least ten times. The chain carries TRBV7-2 and TRBJ1-3; D call uncertain. The CDR3 is 14 residues long. Germline CDR1 reads SGHTA; CDR2 reads FQGNSA. V shed 5 bases and J shed 2 bases, with 10 bases lying between them. CDR3 bases: TGTGCCAGCAGCCCCTATAACGCTGGAAACACCATATATTTT. Amino acids: CASSPYNAGNTIYF.

This clonotype showed up just a few times. The gene calls are TRBV11-2 and TRBJ2-1; 11 bases line up with TRBD2. The junction had 8 bases not matched to a gene; V was cut back by 4 bases and J by 0 bases. Per the germline V gene, CDR1 is SGHAT and CDR2 is FQNNGV. The CDR3 has 18 amino acids. In nucleotides, the CDR3 is TGTGCCAGCAGCTACACTAGCGGGGGCGGGGGCTCCTACAATGAGCAGTTCTTC. It yields the protein CASSYTSGGGGSYNEQFF. Together with reference TRBV11-2 and TRBJ2-1, the CDR3 gives the full variable domain: EAGVAQSPRYKIIEKRQSVAFWCNPISGHATLYWYQQILGQGPKLLIQFQNNGVVDDSQLPKDRFSAERLKGVDSTLKIQPAKLEDSAVYLCASSYTSGGGGSYNEQFFGPGTRLTVL.

This chain joins TRBV7-8 and TRBJ2-1; tentative D call: TRBD2 (5 bases). The CDR3 sequence is 15 residues long. The ends were cut back, 4 bases at V and 6 bases at J, with 16 bases in the middle. Germline V gives CDR1 SGHVS, CDR2 FQNEAQ. The CDR3 region has the DNA TGTGCCAGCAGCTACGATATCGGGATTTCCAATGAGCAGTTCTTC. Translated, it gives CASSYDIGISNEQFF.

This clonotype was counted many times. This chain joins TRBV11-2 and TRBJ2-1; D not certain. CDR3 size: 12 residues. Germline lookup yields CDR1 SGHAT and CDR2 FQNNGV. With 6 bases removed from V and 8 bases from J, the gap between germline ends came to 11 bases. This CDR3 is CASSKPVDEQFF. Here the CDR3 DNA reads TGTGCCAGCAGTAAGCCCGTGGATGAGCAGTTCTTC.

This clonotype was seen ten or more times. The genes are TRBV20-1 and TRBJ2-7; D is tentatively TRBD1 or TRBD2 (5 bases each). Germline CDR1 DFQATT, CDR2 SNEGSKA (reference sequence). The CDR3 spans 11 residues. CDR3 coding DNA: TGCTCCTCTGGGGGAACCTACGAGCAGTACTTC. The encoded protein is CSSGGTYEQYF.

This sequence joins TRBV7-9 and TRBJ1-2, with D tentatively TRBD1 (6 bases). Germline loops: CDR1 SEHNR, CDR2 FQNEAQ (reference sequence). The CDR3 runs to 17 residues. V was cut by 0 bases and J by 4 bases, with 18 bases left in between. CDR3: CASSLATGGTPSYGYTF. CDR3 DNA sequence: TGTGCCAGCAGCTTAGCTACCGGAGGGACACCAAGCTATGGCTACACCTTC.

This clonotype has at least ten counts. This chain joins TRBV2 and TRBJ2-3; D tentatively reads TRBD1 or TRBD2 (5 bases each). V was pared by 2 bases and J by 6 bases, with 15 bases between. Germline V gene data show CDR1 as SNHLY and CDR2 as FYNNEI. The CDR3 length is 15 residues. CDR3 nucleotides: TGTGCCAGCAGTGAATTGACACCCGGGGCGGATACGCAGTATTTT. Translation gives CASSELTPGADTQYF.

This clonotype was counted ten times or more. The gene calls are TRBV20-1 and TRBJ1-2; unclear D gene. The V end lost 6 bases, the J end lost 5 bases, and 16 bases lay between the germline ends. The CDR3 loop spans 13 amino acids. The germline CDR1 and CDR2 sequences are DFQATT and SNEGSKA (reference sequence). In DNA, the CDR3 is TGCAGTGCGCGACTCGGTCGGGATTATGGCTACACCTTC. Translation: CSARLGRDYGYTF.

The chain is built from TRBV7-9 and TRBJ2-7; no definite D call. This CDR3 has 13 amino acids. In germline, CDR1 is SEHNR, CDR2 FQNEAQ (reference sequence). V was clipped by 6 bases and J by 6 bases, with 15 bases between them. The CDR3 reads CASRRNLMGEQYF. CDR3 in DNA: TGTGCCAGCAGGCGAAACCTAATGGGCGAGCAGTACTTC.